This TCR beta chain was identified in a study of cytomegalovirus exposure and HLA in healthy donors. Study background: Previous work identified around 120 million unique TCR beta sequences from around 180 million T cells.

PCR amplification relied on 60 Vbeta primers (plus 13 Jbeta primers). Here immunoSEQ multiplex PCR was the method, and the copy in TCRdb shows in-frame clones only, minus some. Among 100,000 to 150,000 clones listed, 74% were seen once. Whole-study findings and limits: Most TCR sequences were seen very rarely across donors, but some public TCRs occurred in many.

Regarding this clone: Antigen unknown.

Trimming cost V 3 bases and J 7 bases, with 7 bases left between them. The germline V gene encodes CDR1 GTSNPN and CDR2 SVGIG (reference sequence). CDR3 length: 10 amino acids. Input material: PBMCs. The rearrangement joins TRBV30 to TRBJ2-7; perhaps TRBD2 as D (6 bases). The source of this sequence is a woman aged 45-65 years in good health and CMV-seropositive. The CDR3 coding sequence is TGTGCCTGGAGACGGGAGGAGCAGTACTTC. This sequence encodes CAWRREEQYF.